The 18 T cell receptor beta chains presented below share a single source sample, sequenced in a study of cytomegalovirus exposure and HLA in healthy donors. Primers: 60 Vbeta forward and 13 Jbeta reverse. Libraries were prepared by immunoSEQ multiplex PCR; TCRdb keeps only in-frame clonotypes and omits some of them. This table lists 150,000 to 200,000 clones. Specimen: PBMCs. These receptors originate from a man aged 25-45 years in good health and CMV-seronegative.

The CDR3 here is CASSERQADQPQHF. The CDR3 nucleotides are TGTGCCAGCAGTGAAAGACAGGCGGATCAGCCCCAGCATTTT. This chain joins TRBV2 and TRBJ1-5; a weak D match, TRBD1 (6 bases). Per germline, CDR1 SNHLY and CDR2 FYNNEI. With 2 bases removed from V and 5 bases from J, the gap between germline ends came to 10 bases. The CDR3 length is 14 residues.

The rearrangement links TRBV7-7 to TRBJ2-3; TRBD1 might be the D (5 bases). Germline CDR1 reads SSHAT; CDR2 reads FNYEAQ (reference sequence). The CDR3 runs to 14 residues. V gave up 5 bases and J gave up 0 bases, with 9 bases separating them. The CDR3 loop reads CASSKGQSTDTQYF. The DNA for the CDR3 is TGTGCCAGCAGCAAAGGACAAAGCACAGATACGCAGTATTTT.

The rearrangement joins TRBV27 to TRBJ2-7; perhaps TRBD1 as D (5 bases). The germline gives CDR1 MNHEY, CDR2 SMNVEV (reference sequence). Trimming stripped 6 bases from V and 7 bases from J, with 25 bases between. The CDR3 sequence is 16 residues long. Here the CDR3 reads CASRAFQGSLGGEQYF. The CDR3, as DNA: TGTGCCAGCAGGGCCTTTCAGGGAAGCCTAGGTGGAGAGCAGTACTTC.

The V and J genes are TRBV6-5 and TRBJ2-1; a weak D match, TRBD1 (5 bases). Germline CDR1 and CDR2: MNHEY and SVGAGI. This CDR3 is 15 amino acids long. The V end was cut by 7 bases, the J end by 7 bases, with 20 bases between. In nucleotides, the CDR3 is TGTGCCAGCACCCTTAATCTGGACACCTCTAATGAGCAGTTCTTC. Translation gives CASTLNLDTSNEQFF.

This chain links TRBV28 with TRBJ2-7; 8 nucleotides align to TRBD1. The trim removed 3 bases at V and 2 bases at J, leaving 9 bases unmatched. Germline assignment: CDR1 MDHEN and CDR2 SYDVKM. The CDR3 consists of 16 residues. This CDR3 reads CASSFSTGEITYEQYF. The DNA for the CDR3 is TGTGCCAGCAGTTTCTCGACAGGGGAGATTACCTACGAGCAGTACTTC. The full variable domain, with the rest looked up from reference TRBV28 and TRBJ2-7, is DVKVTQSSRYLVKRTGEKVFLECVQDMDHENMFWYRQDPGLGLRLIYFSYDVKMKEKGDIPEGYSVSREKKERFSLILESASTNQTSMYLCASSFSTGEITYEQYFGPGTRLTVT.

The CDR3 nucleotides read TGTGCCAGCAGTGGATCTGGGGCGTATGAAAAACTGTTTTTT. Translation gives CASSGSGAYEKLFF. V usage is TRBV2 and J usage is TRBJ1-4; D is possibly TRBD1 (5 bases). The CDR3 totals 14 residues. V lost 4 bases and J 6 bases, leaving 12 bases between the germline ends. Germline CDR1 SNHLY, CDR2 FYNNEI.

This chain joins TRBV10-1 and TRBJ2-5, with D maybe TRBD2 (5 bases). Germline V gene data show CDR1 as WNHNN and CDR2 as SYGVQD (reference sequence). CDR3 size: 14 residues. V lost 3 bases, J lost 3 bases, and 11 bases lay in between. For the CDR3, the DNA is TGCGCCAGCAGTGATCCGGACGGGAAAGAGACCCAGTACTTC. This sequence encodes CASSDPDGKETQYF.

The gene calls are TRBV28 and TRBJ2-7; D possibly corresponds to TRBD1 (6 bases). The CDR3 loop spans 18 amino acids. V was shortened by 4 bases and J by 0 bases, with 22 bases between the two germline ends. Germline values: CDR1 MDHEN, CDR2 SYDVKM. CDR3 sequence reads: CASSSPGQSFLSSYEQYF. The CDR3 DNA is TGTGCCAGCAGTTCACCGGGACAATCCTTTCTTAGCTCCTACGAGCAGTACTTC.

V gene TRBV11-2 combines with J gene TRBJ2-2; 8 positions agree with TRBD1. After removal of 4 bases from V and 10 bases from J, the junction contained 14 bases not matched to a gene. This CDR3 has 16 residues. Germline assignment: CDR1 SGHAT and CDR2 FQNNGV. The CDR3 protein is CASSSVPGQALAELFF. As DNA, the CDR3 is TGTGCCAGCAGCTCCGTACCGGGACAGGCTCTCGCGGAGCTGTTTTTT.

As to this clone: The same CDR3 is also encoded by other DNA sequences in this sample. The V and J genes are TRBV5-1 and TRBJ1-1; weak D call: TRBD1 (6 bases). Between the trimmed V and J ends, which lost 0 bases and 0 bases, there was a span of 6 bases. Germline values: CDR1 SGHRS, CDR2 YFSETQ. The CDR3 length is 14 residues. CDR3 amino acids: CASSLDRVNTEAFF. CDR3 DNA sequence: TGCGCCAGCAGCTTGGACAGGGTGAACACTGAAGCTTTCTTT. The complete variable domain, with remaining parts taken from reference TRBV5-1 and TRBJ1-1, reads KAGVTQTPRYLIKTRGQQVTLSCSPISGHRSVSWYQQTPGQGLQFLFEYFSETQRNKGNFPGRFSGRQFSNSRSEMNVSTLELGDSALYLCASSLDRVNTEAFFGQGTRLTVV.

J is TRBJ2-1 and V is TRBV9, with 7 bases identical to TRBD1. CDR1 is SGDLS and CDR2 is YYNGEE in the germline V gene. V lost 4 bases and J lost 0; bases outside the gene matches: 1. CDR3 length: 14 amino acids. The CDR3 region has the DNA TGTGCCAGCAGCACAGGGGACTCCTACAATGAGCAGTTCTTC. This codes for CASSTGDSYNEQFF.

The gene calls are TRBV10-3 and TRBJ1-5; D gene ambiguous. Trimming removed 0 bases at V and 0 bases at J, with 6 bases between. This CDR3 is built from 15 residues. Germline CDR1 reads ENHRY; CDR2 reads SYGVKD. Here the CDR3 reads CAISESADSNQPQHF. The CDR3 DNA sequence: TGTGCCATCAGTGAGTCGGCAGATAGCAATCAGCCCCAGCATTTT.

The J gene is TRBJ2-7, the V gene TRBV5-1; 7 bases are shared with TRBD2. The CDR3 runs to 15 residues. J lost 3 bases, V lost 5 bases, and 11 bases had no gene match. The germline gives CDR1 SGHRS, CDR2 YFSETQ. CDR3 region: CASSFAGAVVYEQYF. Written as DNA, the CDR3 is TGCGCCAGCAGTTTCGCGGGAGCAGTCGTCTACGAGCAGTACTTC.

The genes are TRBV27 and TRBJ2-7, with 9 bases lining up with TRBD1. The CDR3 spans 15 residues. V lost 5 bases, J lost 6 bases, and 11 bases stayed unmatched. CDR1 and CDR2 (germline): MNHEY, SMNVEV (reference sequence). The CDR3, as DNA: TGTGCCAGCAGTGTCGGACAGGGGATCTCTCTCGAGCAGTACTTC. It codes for CASSVGQGISLEQYF.

Of note for this clone: The sample holds other DNA sequences that translate to the same CDR3. V and J are TRBV18 and TRBJ1-1; D is possibly TRBD1 (5 bases). CDR3 length: 14 residues. Germline CDR1 and CDR2: KGHSH and LQKENI. Trimming removed 3 bases from V and 0 bases from J, with 8 bases in between. DNA of the CDR3: TGTGCCAGCTCACCGACAGCGTTGAACACTGAAGCTTTCTTT. This sequence encodes CASSPTALNTEAFF.

This chain links TRBV27 with TRBJ2-1; D gene uncertain. CDR3 length: 11 residues. V was pared by 4 bases and J by 6 bases, with 4 bases between. Looked up from germline, CDR1 is MNHEY and CDR2 is SMNVEV (reference sequence). CDR3 DNA: TGTGCCAGCAGTTCATTCAATGAGCAGTTCTTC. Protein product: CASSSFNEQFF.

This rearrangement joins TRBV28 to TRBJ1-1, with TRBD1 matching 12 bases. V dropped 5 bases and J dropped 5; count of bases not matched to a gene: 6. The CDR3 has 15 residues. Looked up from germline, CDR1 is MDHEN and CDR2 is SYDVKM. Here the CDR3 DNA reads TGTGCCAGCAGTCAAGGGACAGGGGGCAGAACTGAAGCTTTCTTT. Its protein product is CASSQGTGGRTEAFF.

J is TRBJ1-2 and V is TRBV30; D is uncertain. V gave up 5 bases and J gave up 7 bases, with 8 bases separating them. The CDR3 extends over 10 amino acids. In germline, CDR1 is GTSNPN, CDR2 SVGIG (reference sequence). CDR3 bases: TGTGCCTGGGAGGCGAGTGGCTACACCTTC. Protein: CAWEASGYTF.